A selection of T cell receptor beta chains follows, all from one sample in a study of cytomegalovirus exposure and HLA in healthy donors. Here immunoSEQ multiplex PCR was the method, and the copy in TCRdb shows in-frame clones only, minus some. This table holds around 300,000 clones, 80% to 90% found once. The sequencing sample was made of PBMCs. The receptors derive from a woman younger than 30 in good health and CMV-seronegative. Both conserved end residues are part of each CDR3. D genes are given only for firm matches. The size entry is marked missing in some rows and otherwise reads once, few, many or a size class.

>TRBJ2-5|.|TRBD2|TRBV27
CASRGLAGGLETQYF
TGTGCCAGCAGAGGGCTAGCGGGGGGCCTTGAGACCCAGTACTTC
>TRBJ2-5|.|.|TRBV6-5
CASSSSHRRLQETQYF
TGTGCCAGCAGTTCAAGCCACAGGAGACTCCAAGAGACCCAGTACTTC
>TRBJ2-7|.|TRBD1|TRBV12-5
CASGSTGGSYEQYF
TGTGCTAGTGGATCTACAGGGGGGTCCTACGAGCAGTACTTC
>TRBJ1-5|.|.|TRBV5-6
CASSYQGGGQPQHF
TGTGCCAGCAGCTACCAGGGCGGGGGTCAGCCCCAGCATTTT
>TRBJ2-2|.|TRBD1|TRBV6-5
CASSSQGAGTGELFF
TGTGCCAGCAGTTCGCAGGGGGCGGGTACCGGGGAGCTGTTTTTT
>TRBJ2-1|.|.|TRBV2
CASSLTRERLF
TGTGCCAGCAGTTTAACTAGAGAAAGGCTCTTC
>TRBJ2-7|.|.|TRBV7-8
CASSLASGVEQYF
TGTGCCAGCAGCTTAGCGTCGGGGGTCGAGCAGTACTTC
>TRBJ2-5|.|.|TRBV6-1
CATRLGRRYQETQYF
TGTGCCACCCGGCTGGGGAGAAGGTACCAAGAGACCCAGTACTTC
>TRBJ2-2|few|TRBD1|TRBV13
CASSEPGQGDTGELFF
TGTGCCAGCAGCGAACCGGGACAGGGTGACACCGGGGAGCTGTTTTTT
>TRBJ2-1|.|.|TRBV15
CATSRGQNTYNEQFF
TGTGCCACCAGCAGAGGACAGAATACCTACAATGAGCAGTTCTTC
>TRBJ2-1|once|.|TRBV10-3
CATQDSYNEQFF
TGTGCCACCCAAGACTCTTACAATGAGCAGTTCTTC
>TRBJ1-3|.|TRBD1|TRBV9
CASSEQGIHSGNTIYF
TGTGCCAGCAGCGAACAGGGGATCCACTCTGGAAACACCATATATTTT
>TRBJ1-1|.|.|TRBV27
CASSLSAGLTNTEAFF
TGTGCCAGCAGTTTATCGGCCGGGTTGACGAACACTGAAGCTTTCTTT
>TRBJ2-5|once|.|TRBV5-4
CASSLKRGSQETQYF
TGTGCCAGCAGCCTAAAAAGGGGGTCCCAAGAGACCCAGTACTTC